Sequencing of this T cell receptor (beta chain) was carried out in a study of CXCR3-negative and CXCR3-positive naive CD8 T cells. Study results and caveats: It was found that naive subsets had comparable surface CD5, and TCR strength was inferred from TRB CDR3 properties.

From germline, CDR1 is SGHAT and CDR2 FQNNGV. This CDR3 spans 15 amino acids. UMI-tagged TRB cDNA libraries were built via 5' RACE. TCRdb re-called the 5' RACE reads, yielding one record per CDR3 amino acid sequence without DNA. Here the sample table reports around 96,000 distinct CDR3 sequences. Definition of naive CD8+ T cells rested on a CD45RO-CCR7+CD27+CD95- profile. As to this clonotype: The antigen is undetermined.

What was sequenced was naive CXCR3- CD8+ T cells from blood. Subset here: CD45RO-CCR7+CD27+CD95- naive CD8+ T cells lacking CXCR3 (TNR3-). The clonotype comes from a human donor in good health. Some clones in this sample may be carry-over from other donors' samples. The chain has TRBV11-2 and TRBJ2-6. Here the CDR3 reads CASSSAGSGANVLTF.